The 3 T cell receptor beta chains below come from one sample, sequenced in a study of identical twins. TCRdb ran MiXCR on the 5' RACE reads and lists one entry per CDR3 protein. Among 1.5 million to 2 million distinct CDR3 sequences, under 35% were seen once, and the ten largest hold more than 0.25%. The specimen was cord blood. The origin of the receptors is a newborn girl in good health.

The chain's CDR3 is CSAAEWTGRYQETQYF. The CDR3 nucleotides read TGCAGTGCCGCAGAATGGACAGGGAGGTACCAAGAGACCCAGTACTTC. This chain links TRBV20-1 with TRBJ2-5, with 8 bases that match TRBD1. CDR3 length: 16 residues. Germline loops: CDR1 DFQATT, CDR2 SNEGSKA (reference sequence). The ends lost 6 bases at V and 0 bases at J; junction bases unmatched: 12.

This chain uses TRBV5-1 with TRBJ2-4; 8 bases agree with TRBD1. The CDR3 spans 16 residues. J lost 1 base, V lost 4 bases, and 7 bases had no gene match. CDR1 and CDR2 (germline): SGHRS, YFSETQ. In DNA form, the CDR3 reads TGCGCCAGCAGCCCCACAGGGGGTGGGGCCAAAAACATTCAGTACTTC. Encoded protein: CASSPTGGGAKNIQYF. Full variable domain (outside the CDR3, taken from reference TRBV5-1 and TRBJ2-4): KAGVTQTPRYLIKTRGQQVTLSCSPISGHRSVSWYQQTPGQGLQFLFEYFSETQRNKGNFPGRFSGRQFSNSRSEMNVSTLELGDSALYLCASSPTGGGAKNIQYFGAGTRLSVL.

CDR3: CASSQADFSGRYYEQFF. CDR3 bases: TGTGCCAGCAGCCAAGCCGACTTTAGCGGGCGGTACTACGAGCAGTTCTTC. The chain recombines TRBV4-2 with TRBJ2-1, with 7 bases that match TRBD2. In germline, CDR1 is LGHNA, CDR2 YNFKEQ. V lost 1 base and J lost 10; bases outside the gene matches: 16. The CDR3 totals 17 residues.